A single sample gave rise to the 27 T cell receptor beta chains below, sequenced in a study of a mutant IDH1 vaccine in newly diagnosed glioma. Time point here: week 47, end of study. Doses of 300 ug of mutant IDH1 20-mer peptide were given with topical imiquimod. These receptors have no known antigen. Method: immunoSEQ multiplex PCR; TCRdb's copy keeps in-frame clones and lacks some. The table has nearly 50,000 clones, 70% to 85% seen once. The sample in question was PBMCs, obtained from a glioma patient whose treatment included an IDH1 peptide vaccine. These receptors came from a woman under 40 with glioma. Some clones in this sample may be carry-over from other donors' samples.

V gene TRBV10-3 combines with J gene TRBJ2-7; 8 bases match TRBD2. CDR1 is ENHRY, CDR2 SYGVKD, per germline. After removal of 10 bases from V and 3 bases from J, the junction contained 11 bases not matched to a gene. There are 14 residues in the CDR3. Written as DNA, the CDR3 is TGTGCCACATCGGGAGGGGGACTCGGCTACGAGCAGTACTTC. Its protein is CATSGGGLGYEQYF.

A single count supports this clone. V and J are TRBV5-6 and TRBJ1-5; D unclear. CDR3 size: 17 residues. In germline, CDR1 is SGHDT, CDR2 YYEEEE. Trimming shortened V by 1 base and J by 2 bases, and 16 bases separated the two germline ends. CDR3 amino acids: CASSLWEWAVGNQPQHF. Written as DNA, the CDR3 is TGTGCCAGCAGCTTGTGGGAATGGGCGGTTGGCAATCAGCCCCAGCATTTT.

The chain couples TRBV19 to TRBJ2-1; D gene unclear. V was clipped by 6 bases and J by 6 bases, with 9 bases between them. Germline CDR1 LNHDA, CDR2 SQIVND (reference sequence). CDR3 length: 12 residues. For the CDR3, the DNA is TGTGCCAGTAGCCCGAGACTCAATGAGCAGTTCTTC. Protein: CASSPRLNEQFF.

The J gene is TRBJ1-4, the V gene TRBV28; tentative D call: TRBD1 (5 bases). The length of the CDR3 is 15 residues. V lost 6 bases to trimming and J lost 8 bases, with 19 bases between them. Germline V gene lookup returns CDR1 MDHEN and CDR2 SYDVKM. The CDR3 here is CASRYRRGDNEKLFF. CDR3 sequence (DNA): TGTGCCAGCAGGTACAGGAGGGGCGACAACGAAAAACTGTTTTTT.

V is TRBV15 and J is TRBJ2-3; 9 bases are a match to TRBD2. CDR1 and CDR2 (germline): LNHNV, YYDKDF (reference sequence). This CDR3 spans 16 amino acids. V trimming: 4 bases; J trimming: 1 base; junction bases outside the gene matches: 6. The CDR3 region has the DNA TGTGCCACCAGCACAGTAGCGGGAGAGCGCACAGATACGCAGTATTTT. The encoded protein is CATSTVAGERTDTQYF.

This clone was observed a handful of times. V gene TRBV7-8 combines with J gene TRBJ2-7; no firm D call. Germline assignment: CDR1 SGHVS and CDR2 FQNEAQ. V was shortened by 1 base and J by 5 bases, with 6 bases between the two germline ends. This CDR3 is 12 amino acids long. The CDR3 loop is CASSLEVNEQYF. In DNA form, the CDR3 reads TGTGCCAGCAGCTTAGAAGTCAACGAGCAGTACTTC.

The chain links TRBV7-9 to TRBJ1-1; D perhaps matches TRBD1 (6 bases). V lost 3 bases and J 7 bases, leaving 21 bases between the germline ends. CDR1 is SEHNR, CDR2 FQNEAQ, per germline (reference sequence). The CDR3 is 16 amino acids. DNA for the CDR3: TGTGCCAGCAGCTTGGTAGGGACACCACCCGAGGGTGAAGCTTTCTTT. This translates into CASSLVGTPPEGEAFF.

The chain carries TRBV27 and TRBJ1-2, with D uncertain. The CDR3 contains 13 residues. V was pared by 3 bases and J by 8 bases, with 13 bases between. Germline V gene sequence: CDR1 MNHEY, CDR2 SMNVEV (reference sequence). The CDR3 sequence is CASSFGPERGYTF. CDR3 sequence (DNA): TGTGCCAGCAGTTTTGGCCCGGAGCGAGGCTACACCTTC.

V and J are TRBV10-1 and TRBJ1-2; D gene unclear. The CDR3 is made up of 14 amino acids. With 2 bases removed from V and 10 bases from J, the gap between germline ends came to 17 bases. Germline V gives CDR1 WNHNN, CDR2 SYGVQD (reference sequence). Written as DNA, the CDR3 is TGCGCCAGCAGTGAGAACAGTTGGGCCCAGGACTACACCTTC. Protein sequence: CASSENSWAQDYTF.

This clone was picked up a small number of times. The rearrangement links TRBV29-1 to TRBJ1-1, with 8 bases fitting TRBD1. CDR3 size: 13 residues. With V trimmed by 3 bases and J by 8 bases, 8 bases remained unmatched. Germline values: CDR1 SQVTM, CDR2 ANQGSEA. CDR3 nucleotide sequence: TGCAGCGTTGATTGGACAGGGCCCACCGAAGCTTTCTTT. Amino acids: CSVDWTGPTEAFF.

The chain uses TRBV7-9 and TRBJ2-5; TRBD1 might be the D (6 bases). Between the trimmed V and J ends, which lost 5 bases and 1 base, there was a span of 11 bases. Germline V gene data show CDR1 as SEHNR and CDR2 as FQNEAQ (reference sequence). This CDR3 is built from 14 residues. The CDR3 DNA reads as TGTGCCAGCAGCCAGACAGGAGCCCAAGAGACCCAGTACTTC. Translating gives CASSQTGAQETQYF.

The chain recombines TRBV5-1 with TRBJ2-2; tentatively, D is TRBD2 (5 bases). The CDR3 contains 14 residues. V was pared by 0 bases and J by 5 bases, with 8 bases between. Germline values: CDR1 SGHRS, CDR2 YFSETQ. In nucleotides, the CDR3 is TGCGCCAGCAGCTTGGATCCGGGGACCGGGGAGCTGTTTTTT. It codes for CASSLDPGTGELFF.

The V call is TRBV14, the J call TRBJ2-5; tentative D call: TRBD2 (6 bases). Trimming pared 1 base from V and 5 bases from J, leaving 20 bases between. Germline CDR1 and CDR2: SGHDN and FVKESK. CDR3 size: 17 residues. The CDR3 spells CASSQGWVAGREETQYF. In DNA form, the CDR3 reads TGTGCCAGCAGCCAAGGCTGGGTAGCTGGACGGGAGGAGACCCAGTACTTC.

The rearrangement uses TRBV29-1 and TRBJ2-5; D is unresolved. Trimming cost V 3 bases and J 4 bases, with 9 bases left between them. The CDR3 sequence is 12 residues long. Germline CDR1 is SQVTM and CDR2 is ANQGSEA. This chain's CDR3 is CSVDEVTETQYF. The CDR3 region has the DNA TGCAGCGTTGATGAAGTGACAGAGACCCAGTACTTC.

A few counts support this clone. The chain combines TRBV6-6 with TRBJ1-4; D remains ambiguous. CDR1 MNHNY and CDR2 SVGAGI come from the germline V gene (reference sequence). The length of the CDR3 is 14 residues. V gave up 7 bases and J gave up 8 bases, with 17 bases separating them. The CDR3 sequence: CASTIGPEGEKLFF. CDR3 nucleotides: TGTGCCAGCACCATCGGGCCCGAAGGGGAAAAACTGTTTTTT.

The chain employs TRBV27 and TRBJ2-7; 8 nucleotides line up with TRBD1. Germline CDR1 and CDR2: MNHEY and SMNVEV (reference sequence). The CDR3 sequence is 13 residues long. The junction had 3 bases not matched to a gene; V was cut back by 5 bases and J by 3 bases. The CDR3, as DNA: TGTGCCAGCAGTCGACAGGGGAGCTACGAGCAGTACTTC. Residues: CASSRQGSYEQYF.

The chain has TRBV29-1 and TRBJ2-2; D call uncertain. V lost 4 bases and J lost 1, with 7 bases in between. The CDR3 has 13 amino acids. Per germline, CDR1 SQVTM and CDR2 ANQGSEA. DNA for the CDR3: TGCAGCGTTGGGGATGGGAACACCGGGGAGCTGTTTTTT. Its translation: CSVGDGNTGELFF.

The CDR3 sequence: CASSLGWAGGPINIQYF. Here the CDR3 DNA reads TGCGCCAGCAGCTTGGGATGGGCGGGAGGGCCGATAAACATTCAGTACTTC. The rearrangement joins TRBV5-1 to TRBJ2-4, with TRBD2 matching over 9 bases. The germline V gene has CDR1 SGHRS and CDR2 YFSETQ. CDR3 length: 17 residues. V gave up 0 bases and J gave up 6 bases; unmatched junction bases: 10.

This chain connects TRBV10-2 to TRBJ2-3, with D possibly being TRBD2 (5 bases). From germline, CDR1 is WSHSY and CDR2 SAAADI. Between the trimmed V and J ends, which lost 7 bases and 0 bases, there was a span of 23 bases. This CDR3 is built from 18 residues. CDR3 sequence reads: CASTLDGRAHTSTDTQYF. The CDR3 nucleotides read TGCGCCAGCACCCTGGATGGGCGGGCACACACTAGCACAGATACGCAGTATTTT.

This chain links TRBV19 with TRBJ1-2; a weak D match, TRBD1 (5 bases). Deletions cut 6 bases from V and 4 bases from J, with 24 bases between. The length of the CDR3 is 17 residues. Germline V CDR1 and CDR2: LNHDA, SQIVND (reference sequence). CDR3 bases: TGTGCCAGTAGGCGACAGCATAGGCTCTCTTTTACCTATGGCTACACCTTC. Translated: CASRRQHRLSFTYGYTF.

The chain joins TRBV2 to TRBJ1-2, with 7 bases matching TRBD1. V shed 6 bases and J 4 bases; nucleotides not matched to a gene: 8. The germline CDR1 and CDR2 sequences are SNHLY and FYNNEI. The CDR3 spans 14 residues. CDR3 amino acids: CASREDRFSYGYTF. The CDR3 DNA reads as TGTGCCAGCAGGGAGGACAGGTTTTCCTATGGCTACACCTTC.

The rearrangement links TRBV14 to TRBJ2-6; TRBD1 or TRBD2 may be the D gene (5 bases each). V was cut by 1 base and J by 4 bases, with 11 bases left in between. The germline gives CDR1 SGHDN, CDR2 FVKESK. This CDR3 has 16 residues. The CDR3 loop is CASSQGWGSGANVLTF. The CDR3 DNA reads TGTGCCAGCAGCCAAGGTTGGGGGTCGGGGGCCAACGTCCTGACTTTC.

Written as DNA, the CDR3 is TGTGCCAGTAGTATTACAGGGGCGAGCAATCAGCCCCAGCATTTT. Translation: CASSITGASNQPQHF. The chain couples TRBV19 to TRBJ1-5; TRBD1 agrees at 7 bases. The CDR3 is 15 amino acids. Unmatched junction bases numbered 3, after V lost 3 bases and J lost 1 base. Germline V gives CDR1 LNHDA, CDR2 SQIVND (reference sequence). Drawing the rest from reference TRBV19 and TRBJ1-5, the complete variable domain is DGGITQSPKYLFRKEGQNVTLSCEQNLNHDAMYWYRQDPGQGLRLIYYSQIVNDFQKGDIAEGYSVSREKKESFPLTVTSAQKNPTAFYLCASSITGASNQPQHFGDGTRLSIL.

The chain combines TRBV5-4 with TRBJ2-7; D gene unclear. With 2 bases removed from V and 1 base from J, the gap between germline ends came to 10 bases. Per the germline V gene, CDR1 is SGHNT and CDR2 is YYREEE (reference sequence). This CDR3 contains 14 residues. The CDR3: CASSFSGGSYEQYF. DNA of the CDR3: TGTGCCAGCAGCTTTAGTGGCGGTTCCTACGAGCAGTACTTC.

The chain recombines TRBV7-8 with TRBJ1-1; D is perhaps TRBD1 (6 bases). Germline loops: CDR1 SGHVS, CDR2 FQNEAQ. This CDR3 has 14 amino acids. Deletions cut 4 bases from V and 8 bases from J, with 17 bases between. This chain's CDR3 is CASSSLTGFGEAFF. For the CDR3, the DNA is TGTGCCAGCAGCTCATTAACAGGGTTCGGGGAAGCTTTCTTT.

This clone occurred once. The chain has TRBV6-1 and TRBJ2-1, with TRBD2 matching 9 bases. In germline, CDR1 is MNHNS, CDR2 SASEGT. The V gene end was trimmed by 4 bases and the J gene end by 8 bases; junction bases not matched to a gene: 9. The CDR3 sequence is 15 residues long. The CDR3 DNA sequence: TGTGCCAGCAGTGGAGATGCTAGCGGGATAGATGAGCAGTTCTTC. Protein product: CASSGDASGIDEQFF.

V is TRBV5-4 and J is TRBJ2-3, with TRBD1 matching 9 bases. This CDR3 comprises 14 residues. V gave up 4 bases and J gave up 5 bases; unmatched junction bases: 5. From germline, CDR1 is SGHNT and CDR2 YYREEE (reference sequence). The CDR3 sequence: CASSIETGGDTQYF. As DNA, the CDR3 is TGTGCCAGCAGCATAGAGACAGGGGGAGATACGCAGTATTTT. The variable domain in full, with the rest retrieved from reference TRBV5-4 and TRBJ2-3, is ETGVTQSPTHLIKTRGQQVTLRCSSQSGHNTVSWYQQALGQGPQFIFQYYREEENGRGNFPPRFSGLQFPNYSSELNVNALELDDSALYLCASSIETGGDTQYFGPGTRLTVL.